One sample yielded the 18 T cell receptor beta chains listed below, sequenced in a study of blood T cell repertoires in COVID-19. Method: immunoSEQ multiplex PCR; TCRdb's copy keeps in-frame clones and lacks some. The repertoire holds approximately 200,000 clones, with roughly 85% as singletons. Input material: peripheral blood. These receptors were obtained from a man in his sixties with acute or convalescent COVID-19.

The rearrangement uses TRBV27 and TRBJ2-3, with TRBD1 matching over 9 bases. Germline V gene lookup returns CDR1 MNHEY and CDR2 SMNVEV (reference sequence). The CDR3 is made up of 14 amino acids. V dropped 11 bases and J dropped 2; count of bases not matched to a gene: 8. In nucleotides, the CDR3 is TGTGCCGCCGGGACAGGGAGTAACACAGATACGCAGTATTTT. Translating gives CAAGTGSNTDTQYF.

The gene calls are TRBV6-5 and TRBJ2-2, with D possibly being TRBD1 (6 bases). The CDR3 extends over 14 amino acids. Germline-derived CDR1 and CDR2 are MNHEY and SVGAGI. V shed 5 bases and J shed 3 bases, with 10 bases lying between them. Here the CDR3 reads CASSNGQHTGELFF. CDR3 bases: TGTGCCAGCAGTAATGGACAGCACACCGGGGAGCTGTTTTTT.

V is TRBV4-1 and J is TRBJ1-2, with 9 bases lining up with TRBD1. CDR1 is MGHRA and CDR2 is YSYEKL in the germline V gene. The trim removed 3 bases at V and 0 bases at J, leaving 11 bases unmatched. The CDR3 spans 18 residues. The CDR3 here is CASSHRRGGTGPNYGYTF. CDR3 DNA: TGCGCCAGCAGCCACCGCCGCGGGGGGACAGGGCCTAACTATGGCTACACCTTC.

The J gene is TRBJ2-7, the V gene TRBV9; 9 bases fit TRBD1. Germline CDR1 is SGDLS and CDR2 is YYNGEE. Trimming at V came to 4 bases and at J to 2 bases, leaving 7 bases not matched to a gene. The CDR3 is 15 amino acids. The CDR3 sequence is CASSLLGQGPYEQYF. CDR3 sequence (DNA): TGTGCCAGCAGCCTCCTGGGACAGGGACCCTACGAGCAGTACTTC.

This clone was observed a few times. The chain combines TRBV14 with TRBJ1-1; D is unresolved. The CDR3 runs 15 residues. Trimming shortened V by 0 bases and J by 1 base, and 9 bases separated the two germline ends. Germline V gene lookup returns CDR1 SGHDN and CDR2 FVKESK. The CDR3 sequence: CASSQDIWQNTEAFF. The CDR3, as DNA: TGTGCCAGCAGCCAAGATATTTGGCAGAACACTGAAGCTTTCTTT.

This chain links TRBV15 with TRBJ1-1; maybe TRBD1 (5 bases). Germline loops: CDR1 LNHNV, CDR2 YYDKDF (reference sequence). Trimming removed 4 bases from V and 0 bases from J, with 12 bases in between. This CDR3 is built from 15 residues. CDR3 amino acids: CATSKLQVMNTEAFF. The CDR3 DNA reads as TGTGCCACCAGCAAACTACAGGTAATGAACACTGAAGCTTTCTTT.

The chain joins TRBV11-2 to TRBJ1-1, with D uncertain. The length of the CDR3 is 13 residues. Between the trimmed V and J ends, which lost 3 bases and 0 bases, there was a span of 5 bases. Germline assignment: CDR1 SGHAT and CDR2 FQNNGV. The CDR3 bases are TGTGCCAGCAGCTTGGGCCTGAACACTGAAGCTTTCTTT. It codes for CASSLGLNTEAFF.

This rearrangement joins TRBV5-3 to TRBJ1-5, with TRBD1 identical over 9 bases. TRBV5-3 is sorted into the ORF group, with uncertain function. Germline trimming cut 4 bases from V and 1 base from J; bases unmatched to any gene: 15. This CDR3 is built from 19 residues. CDR3 residues: CARSKHGTGRAWSNQPQHF. CDR3 nucleotide sequence: TGTGCCAGAAGCAAACACGGGACAGGGCGTGCGTGGAGCAATCAGCCCCAGCATTTT.

The CDR3 DNA sequence: TGTGCCAGCAGCAACGGGAACAAATACAATGAGCAGTTCTTC. This codes for CASSNGNKYNEQFF. This rearrangement joins TRBV6-4 to TRBJ2-1; tentative D call: TRBD2 (5 bases). The CDR3 covers 14 residues. V lost 6 bases, J lost 4 bases, and 13 bases lay in between. Germline V CDR1 and CDR2: MRHNA, SNTAGT.

The gene calls are TRBV7-9 and TRBJ1-2; maybe TRBD1 (5 bases). Germline V gene lookup returns CDR1 SEHNR and CDR2 FQNEAQ (reference sequence). Trimming pared 4 bases from V and 7 bases from J, leaving 16 bases between. The CDR3 contains 14 residues. The CDR3: CASSYTGGGSGYTF. CDR3 DNA: TGTGCCAGCAGCTACACGGGCGGGGGAAGTGGCTACACCTTC.

CDR3 in amino acids: CASSYSERRGNEQFF. Written as DNA, the CDR3 is TGTGCCAGCAGTTACTCGGAGCGGAGAGGCAATGAGCAGTTCTTC. The chain carries TRBV6-5 and TRBJ2-1; perhaps TRBD2 as D (5 bases). CDR1 MNHEY and CDR2 SVGAGI come from the germline V gene. The CDR3 is 15 residues long. V lost 0 bases and J 6 bases, leaving 12 bases between the germline ends.

The chain recombines TRBV10-3 with TRBJ2-1; tentatively, D is TRBD2 (6 bases). Germline assignment: CDR1 ENHRY and CDR2 SYGVKD. This CDR3 is built from 16 residues. Trimming left V 6 bases short and J 1 base short, with 16 bases between. This chain's CDR3 is CAIRSFSGGSYNEQFF. The CDR3 DNA reads as TGTGCCATCAGGTCCTTTAGCGGAGGTTCCTACAATGAGCAGTTCTTC.

The rearrangement uses TRBV2 and TRBJ2-3; D is unresolved. This CDR3 has 15 amino acids. Trimming shortened V by 5 bases and J by 5 bases, and 17 bases separated the two germline ends. Germline V gene sequence: CDR1 SNHLY, CDR2 FYNNEI. The DNA of the CDR3 is TGTGCCAGCAGTTTCACGGCAAGAGGAAGAGATACGCAGTATTTT. It is translated as CASSFTARGRDTQYF.

This clone was counted once. The genes are TRBV7-3 and TRBJ2-1; 7 bases agree with TRBD2. The germline V gene has CDR1 SGHTA and CDR2 FQGTGA. Losses at the gene ends were 2 bases for V and 5 bases for J; bases not matched to a gene: 3. The CDR3 has 14 amino acids. The CDR3: CASSLLGLHNEQFF. The CDR3 DNA reads TGTGCCAGCAGCTTACTGGGACTACACAATGAGCAGTTCTTC.

The J gene is TRBJ2-7, the V gene TRBV5-1; D perhaps matches TRBD1 (5 bases). The CDR3 is 13 residues long. Germline assignment: CDR1 SGHRS and CDR2 YFSETQ. V lost 4 bases and J 3 bases, leaving 11 bases between the germline ends. The CDR3: CASSAQGIYEQYF. In DNA form, the CDR3 reads TGCGCCAGCAGCGCTCAGGGAATCTACGAGCAGTACTTC.

J is TRBJ2-1 and V is TRBV3-1 (or the pseudogene TRBV3-2); unclear D gene. The CDR3 is 11 residues long. V was pared by 4 bases and J by 10 bases, with 8 bases between. Germline CDR1 and CDR2: LGHDT and YNNKEL (reference sequence). CDR3 protein: CASSRSREQFF. For the CDR3, the DNA is TGTGCCAGCAGCCGGAGTCGGGAGCAGTTCTTC.

The chain employs TRBV5-6 and TRBJ1-3, with 9 nucleotides matching TRBD1. CDR1 and CDR2 (germline): SGHDT, YYEEEE. The V segment lost 2 bases and the J segment 2 bases; nucleotides outside the gene matches: 5. The CDR3 has 16 residues. The CDR3 here is CASSFRQGVTGNTIYF. Here the CDR3 DNA reads TGTGCCAGCAGCTTTCGACAGGGGGTAACTGGAAACACCATATATTTT.

The genes are TRBV28 and TRBJ2-1, with a possible D match to TRBD2 (6 bases). CDR3 size: 15 residues. V lost 1 base to trimming and J lost 5 bases, with 12 bases between them. Germline-derived CDR1 and CDR2 are MDHEN and SYDVKM. The CDR3 sequence is CASSLYGREDNEQFF. CDR3 in DNA: TGTGCCAGCAGTTTATACGGAAGGGAGGACAATGAGCAGTTCTTC. Together with reference TRBV28 and TRBJ2-1, the CDR3 gives the full variable domain: DVKVTQSSRYLVKRTGEKVFLECVQDMDHENMFWYRQDPGLGLRLIYFSYDVKMKEKGDIPEGYSVSREKKERFSLILESASTNQTSMYLCASSLYGREDNEQFFGPGTRLTVL.